The T cell receptor beta chain described here comes from a study of early T cells in non-severe SARS-CoV-2 infection. As for the study in general: The chains were unpaired, and the sequenced material was bulk RNA from unsorted whole blood.

TCRdb reprocessed the 5' RACE reads with MiXCR, giving one entry per CDR3 protein. Counted here are roughly 67,000 distinct CDR3 sequences, roughly a tenth occurring once; the ten biggest clones make up 6.4%. This clonotype was counted ten times or more. This CDR3 spans 13 amino acids. Germline assignment: CDR1 SGHTA and CDR2 FQGTGA. The V gene lost 3 bases and the J gene lost 4 bases, with 7 bases spanning the gap. The TCR comes from an adult who was a healthcare worker with PCR-confirmed SARS-CoV-2 infection or an uninfected control (not recorded which). J is TRBJ2-1 and V is TRBV7-3, with D unclear. Sequencing was carried out using whole blood. CDR3 sequence: CASSLVRYNEQFF. In nucleotides, the CDR3 is TGTGCCAGCAGCTTGGTCCGATACAATGAGCAGTTCTTC.